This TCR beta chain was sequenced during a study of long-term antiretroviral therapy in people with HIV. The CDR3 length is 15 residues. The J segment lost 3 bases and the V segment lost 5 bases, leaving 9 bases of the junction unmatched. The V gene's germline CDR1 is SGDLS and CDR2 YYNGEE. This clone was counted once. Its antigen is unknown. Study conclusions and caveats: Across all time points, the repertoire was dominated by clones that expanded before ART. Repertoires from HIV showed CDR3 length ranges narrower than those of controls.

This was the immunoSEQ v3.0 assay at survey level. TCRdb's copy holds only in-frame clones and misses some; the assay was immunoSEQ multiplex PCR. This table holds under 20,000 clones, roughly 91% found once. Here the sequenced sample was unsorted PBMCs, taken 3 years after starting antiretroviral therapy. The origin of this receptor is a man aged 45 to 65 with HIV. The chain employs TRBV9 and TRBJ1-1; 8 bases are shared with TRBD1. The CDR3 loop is CASSDNRGLDTEAFF. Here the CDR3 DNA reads TGTGCCAGCAGTGATAACAGGGGGTTGGACACTGAAGCTTTCTTT.